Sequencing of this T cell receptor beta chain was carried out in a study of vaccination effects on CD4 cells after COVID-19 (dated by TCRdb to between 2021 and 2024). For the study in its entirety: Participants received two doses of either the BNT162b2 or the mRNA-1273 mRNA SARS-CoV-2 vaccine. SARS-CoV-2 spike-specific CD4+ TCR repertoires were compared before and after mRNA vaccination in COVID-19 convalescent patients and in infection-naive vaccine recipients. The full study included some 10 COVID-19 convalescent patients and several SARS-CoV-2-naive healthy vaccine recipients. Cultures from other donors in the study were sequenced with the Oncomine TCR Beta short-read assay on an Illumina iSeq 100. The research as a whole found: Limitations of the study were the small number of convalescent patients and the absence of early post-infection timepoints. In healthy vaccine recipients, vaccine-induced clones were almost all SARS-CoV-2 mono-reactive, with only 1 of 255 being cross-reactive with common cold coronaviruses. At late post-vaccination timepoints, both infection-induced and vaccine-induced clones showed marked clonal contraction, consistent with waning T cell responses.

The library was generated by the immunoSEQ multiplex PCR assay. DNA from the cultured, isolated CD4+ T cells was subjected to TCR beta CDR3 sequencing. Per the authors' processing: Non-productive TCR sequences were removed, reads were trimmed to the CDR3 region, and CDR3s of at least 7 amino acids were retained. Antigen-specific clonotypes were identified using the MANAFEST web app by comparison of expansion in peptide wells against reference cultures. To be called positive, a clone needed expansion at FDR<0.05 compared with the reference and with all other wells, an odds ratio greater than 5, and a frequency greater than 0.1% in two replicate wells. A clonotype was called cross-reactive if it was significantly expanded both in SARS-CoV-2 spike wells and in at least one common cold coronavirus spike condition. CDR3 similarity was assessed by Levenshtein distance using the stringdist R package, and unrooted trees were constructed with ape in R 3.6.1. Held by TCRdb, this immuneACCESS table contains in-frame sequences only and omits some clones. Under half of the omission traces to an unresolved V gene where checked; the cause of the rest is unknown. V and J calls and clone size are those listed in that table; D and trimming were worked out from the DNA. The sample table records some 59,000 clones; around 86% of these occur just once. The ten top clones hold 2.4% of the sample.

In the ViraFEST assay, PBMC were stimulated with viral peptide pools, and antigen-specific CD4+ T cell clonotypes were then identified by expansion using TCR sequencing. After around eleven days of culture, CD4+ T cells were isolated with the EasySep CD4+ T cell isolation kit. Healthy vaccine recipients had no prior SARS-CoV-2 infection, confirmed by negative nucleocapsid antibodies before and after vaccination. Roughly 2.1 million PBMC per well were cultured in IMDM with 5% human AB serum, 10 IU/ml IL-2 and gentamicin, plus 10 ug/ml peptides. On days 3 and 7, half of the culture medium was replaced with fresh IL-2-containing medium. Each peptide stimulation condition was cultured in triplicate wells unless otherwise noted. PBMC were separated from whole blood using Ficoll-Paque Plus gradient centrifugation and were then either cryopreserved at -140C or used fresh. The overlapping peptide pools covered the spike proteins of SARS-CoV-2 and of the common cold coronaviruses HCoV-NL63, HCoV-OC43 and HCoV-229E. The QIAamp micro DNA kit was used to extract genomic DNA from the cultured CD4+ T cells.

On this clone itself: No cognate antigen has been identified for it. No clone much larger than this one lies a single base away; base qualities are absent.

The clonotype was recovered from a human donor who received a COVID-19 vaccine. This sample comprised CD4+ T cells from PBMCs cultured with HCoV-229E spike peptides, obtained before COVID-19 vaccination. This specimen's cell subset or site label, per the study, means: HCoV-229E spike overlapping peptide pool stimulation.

The CDR3: CASSTFSGPIRYGYTF. DNA sequence: TGTGCCAGCAGTACATTTTCCGGGCCGATCCGCTATGGCTACACCTTC. Rearrangement joined TRBV9 to TRBJ1-2; too little of a D gene remains to name it. Based on the germline V gene, the CDR1 and CDR2 sequences are SGDLS and YYNGEE. From cysteine to phenylalanine, the CDR3 is 16 amino acids long. CDR3 DNA is the only sequence kept; it has 48 bases, read in frame from the first base. Relative to germline, V is 5 bases shorter and J is 4 bases shorter, with 21 bases between their ends. Supplemented by the reference TRBV9 and TRBJ1-2 proteins around the CDR3, the complete variable domain is DSGVTQTPKHLITATGQRVTLRCSPRSGDLSVYWYQQSLDQGLQFLIQYYNGEERAKGNILERFSAQQFPDLHSELNLSSLELGDSALYFCASSTFSGPIRYGYTFGSGTRLTVV.